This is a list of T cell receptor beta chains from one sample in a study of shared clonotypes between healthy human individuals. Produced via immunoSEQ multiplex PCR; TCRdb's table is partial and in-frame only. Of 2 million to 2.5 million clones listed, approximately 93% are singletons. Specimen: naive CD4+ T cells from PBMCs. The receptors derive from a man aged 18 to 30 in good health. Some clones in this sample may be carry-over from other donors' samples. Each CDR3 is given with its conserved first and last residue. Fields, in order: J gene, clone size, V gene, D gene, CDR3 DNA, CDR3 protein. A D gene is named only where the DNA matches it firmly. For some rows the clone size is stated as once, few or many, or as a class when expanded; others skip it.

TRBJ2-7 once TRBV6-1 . TGTGCCAGCAGAAACGCCGGGGGCTACGAGCAGTACTTC CASRNAGGYEQYF
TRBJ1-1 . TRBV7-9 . TGTGCCAGCAGCAGGAGCCGGGGGCCCTCAGCCACTGAAGCTTTCTTT CASSRSRGPSATEAFF
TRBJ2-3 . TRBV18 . TGTGCCAGCTCACCACCCACGAGCCAAAGCACAGATACGCAGTATTTT CASSPPTSQSTDTQYF
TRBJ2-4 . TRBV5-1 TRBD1 TGCGCCAGCAGCTTTACCGGGACAGAAAACATTCAGTACTTC CASSFTGTENIQYF
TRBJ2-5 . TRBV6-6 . TGTGCCAGCTCGGCGCTCCTACGGAAGGAGACCCAGTACTTC CASSALLRKETQYF
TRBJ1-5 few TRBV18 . TGTGCCAGCTCACCACCCGGGGTGAGCAATCAGCCCCAGCATTTT CASSPPGVSNQPQHF
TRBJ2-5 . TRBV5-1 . TGCGCCAGCAGCGATGGGGGGACAGCCCAAGAGACCCAGTACTTC CASSDGGTAQETQYF
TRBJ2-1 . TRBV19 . TGTGCCACACAATGGGACACCTACAATGAGCAGTTCTTC CATQWDTYNEQFF
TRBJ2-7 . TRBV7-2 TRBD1 TGTGCCAGCAGCTCCTCGTACAGGGGGGTGAGGCAGTACTTC CASSSSYRGVRQYF
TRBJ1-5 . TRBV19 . TGTGCCAGTAGTATTATCGACGCCTTGGGGGATCAGCCCCAGCATTTT CASSIIDALGDQPQHF
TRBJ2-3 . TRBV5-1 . TGCGCCAGCAACCACCCGGGGACAGATACGCAGTATTTT CASNHPGTDTQYF
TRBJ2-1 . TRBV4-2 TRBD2 TGTGCCAGCAGCCAAGATGGCCTAGCGGGTCCATCTACCGATGAGCAGTTCTTC CASSQDGLAGPSTDEQFF
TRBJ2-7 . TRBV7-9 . TGTGCCAGCAGCTTAGGAGAAAAGACTAACGAGCAGTACTTC CASSLGEKTNEQYF
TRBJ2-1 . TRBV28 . TGTGCCAGCAGTTTATCAGGGGCCATCCCCTACAATGAGCAGTTCTTC CASSLSGAIPYNEQFF
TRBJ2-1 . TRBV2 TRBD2 TGTGCCAGCATCAGGACTAGCGGTTCCAATGAGCAGTTCTTC CASIRTSGSNEQFF
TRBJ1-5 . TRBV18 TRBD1 TGTGCCAGCTCACCGCGGACAGGAGGGGATCAGCCCCAGCATTTT CASSPRTGGDQPQHF
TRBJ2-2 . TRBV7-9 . TGTGCCAGCAGCTTAGGGAGAGCCGGGTCCGGGGAGCTGTTTTTT CASSLGRAGSGELFF
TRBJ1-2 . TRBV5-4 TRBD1 TGTGCCAGCAGCTTGGGGGGGACAGGCGCTAACTATGGCTACACCTTC CASSLGGTGANYGYTF
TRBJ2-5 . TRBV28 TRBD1 TGTGCCAGCAGTTGGACAGGGGGACGGGAGACCCAGTACTTC CASSWTGGRETQYF
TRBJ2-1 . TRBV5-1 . TGCGCCAGCAGGCCTCAGTATGGGGGGCAGCGAAATGAGCAGTTCTTC CASRPQYGGQRNEQFF
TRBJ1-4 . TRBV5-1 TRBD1 TGCGCCAGCAGCTTGGGACAGGGGGGAGAAAAACTGTTTTTT CASSLGQGGEKLFF
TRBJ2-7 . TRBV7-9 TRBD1 TGTGCCAGCAGGCCCGGGACAGAATCCTACGAGCAGTACTTC CASRPGTESYEQYF
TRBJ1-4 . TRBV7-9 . TGTGCCAGCAGCCCGGACTTAGACGGGACTAATGAAAAACTGTTTTTT CASSPDLDGTNEKLFF
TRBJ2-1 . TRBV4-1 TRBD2 TGCGCCAGCAGCCTTGTTTCTAGCGGGAGAGGCTATGAGCAGTTCTTC CASSLVSSGRGYEQFF
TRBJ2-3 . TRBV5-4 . TGTGCCAGCAGCTTGTGGGCCTCGGCGGGTACAGATACGCAGTATTTT CASSLWASAGTDTQYF
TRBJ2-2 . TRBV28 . TGTGCCAGCAGTTTAGACACCGGGGAGCTGTTTTTT CASSLDTGELFF
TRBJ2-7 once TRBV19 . TGTGCCAGTAGTATAGGCGTTAGGCAGGATGGCTACGAGCAGTACTTC CASSIGVRQDGYEQYF
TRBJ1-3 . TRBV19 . TGTGCCAGTAGTACCGGGACCGAGATGGGAAACACCATATATTTT CASSTGTEMGNTIYF
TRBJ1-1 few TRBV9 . TGTGCCAGCAGCGTTACAGGGCTGGGTACTGAAGCTTTCTTT CASSVTGLGTEAFF
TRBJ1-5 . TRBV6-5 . TGTGCCAGCAGGCAGGGTCAGCCCCAGCATTTT CASRQGQPQHF
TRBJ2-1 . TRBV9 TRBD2 TGTGCCAGCAGCGTCTCTAGCGGATACAATGAGCAGTTCTTC CASSVSSGYNEQFF
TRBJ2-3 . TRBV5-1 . TGCGCCAGCAGCTTGGCTACGGGAGTGGCAGATACGCAGTATTTT CASSLATGVADTQYF
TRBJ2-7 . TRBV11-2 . TGTGCCAGCAGCTTTAGTCGGACAGCTACCTACGAGCAGTACTTC CASSFSRTATYEQYF
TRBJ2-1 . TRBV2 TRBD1 TGTGCCAGCAGTGGGCTTACAGGGGGCAATGAGCAGTTCTTC CASSGLTGGNEQFF
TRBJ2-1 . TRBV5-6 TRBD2 TGTGCCAGCAGCTACCTAGCGGCGGACAATGAGCAGTTCTTC CASSYLAADNEQFF
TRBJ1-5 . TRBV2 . TGTGCCAGCAGTGAATCCGGGGGTGAACAGCCCCAGCATTTT CASSESGGEQPQHF